The clone carrying this T cell receptor beta chain was detected once. The antigen is undetermined. Measured with immunoSEQ multiplex PCR; TCRdb has only the in-frame clones, and not every one. The sample yields some 100,000 clones, roughly 90% seen once. Second-dose recipients at about 4 or about 12 weeks were treated as one pooled group. The record originates from a study of T cell responses to AZD1222 COVID-19 vaccine. The study's findings and limits: In the spike-specific TCR repertoire, nearly half reportedly target unmutated variant regions. Two doses of AZD1222 preceded a rise in Spike-specific TCR breadth and depth. The donor cohort was predominantly white British with a female majority, and clonal diversity may have been underestimated.

This specimen consisted of peripheral blood, obtained 28 days after the second AZD1222 dose. This receptor was taken from an adult who received the AZD1222 COVID-19 vaccine.

The CDR3: CASSLVGRENTEAFF. CDR3 in DNA: TGCGCCAGCAGCTTGGTCGGGAGGGAAAACACTGAAGCTTTCTTT. The chain employs TRBV5-1 and TRBJ1-1; D is ambiguous. Trimming pared 0 bases from V and 2 bases from J, leaving 11 bases between. The CDR3 has 15 residues. Germline CDR1 SGHRS, CDR2 YFSETQ.